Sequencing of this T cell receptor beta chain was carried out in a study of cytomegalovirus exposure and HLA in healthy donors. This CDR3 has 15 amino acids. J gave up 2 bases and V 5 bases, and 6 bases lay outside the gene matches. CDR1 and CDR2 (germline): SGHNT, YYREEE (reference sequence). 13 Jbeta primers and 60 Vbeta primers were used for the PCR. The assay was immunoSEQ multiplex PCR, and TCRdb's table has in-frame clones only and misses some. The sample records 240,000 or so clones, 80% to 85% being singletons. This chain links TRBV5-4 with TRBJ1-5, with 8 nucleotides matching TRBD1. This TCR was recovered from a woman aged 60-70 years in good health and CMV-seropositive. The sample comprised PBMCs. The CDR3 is CASSPDRGGNQPQHF. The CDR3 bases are TGTGCCAGCAGTCCTGACAGGGGCGGCAATCAGCCCCAGCATTTT. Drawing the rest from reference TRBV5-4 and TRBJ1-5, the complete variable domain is ETGVTQSPTHLIKTRGQQVTLRCSSQSGHNTVSWYQQALGQGPQFIFQYYREEENGRGNFPPRFSGLQFPNYSSELNVNALELDDSALYLCASSPDRGGNQPQHFGDGTRLSIL.